These 20 T cell receptor beta chains came from one sample sequenced in a study of stem cell transplantation in POMP-related autoinflammatory disease. Repertoires were generated with immunoSEQ multiplex PCR, while TCRdb's copy carries only in-frame clones and drops some. The table lists about 1,000 clones, 72% of them singletons. Sequencing was done on a sample of CD8+ T cells from PBMCs. The receptors stem from a human donor in good health.

DNA of the CDR3: TGCAGCGCATCGAGCCTGGATACCAGCGGCGGCTACACCTTC. Its protein is CSASSLDTSGGYTF. This chain joins TRBV29-1 and TRBJ1-2; D gene unclear. In germline, CDR1 is SQVTM, CDR2 ANQGSEA. The CDR3 is made up of 14 amino acids. The ends were cut back, 7 bases at V and 8 bases at J, with 23 bases in the middle.

This clone was found once. The chain links TRBV12-5 to TRBJ2-7, with 8 bases that match TRBD2. CDR1 and CDR2 from the germline V gene are LGHNT and FRNRAP. This CDR3 spans 16 amino acids. J gave up 0 bases and V 1 base, and 5 bases lay outside the gene matches. The CDR3 nucleotides read TGTGCTAGTGGTTTGGATACTAGCGGTGGCTCCTACGAGCAGTACTTC. Amino acids: CASGLDTSGGSYEQYF.

The rearrangement joins TRBV9 to TRBJ2-1; D possibly corresponds to TRBD2 (6 bases). The CDR3 sequence is 13 residues long. Per the germline V gene, CDR1 is SGDLS and CDR2 is YYNGEE. The V end was cut by 3 bases, the J end by 8 bases, with 12 bases between. The CDR3 sequence is CASSGILAHEQFF. The CDR3 coding sequence is TGTGCCAGCAGCGGGATACTAGCCCATGAGCAGTTCTTC. The whole variable domain, remainder taken from reference TRBV9 and TRBJ2-1, is DSGVTQTPKHLITATGQRVTLRCSPRSGDLSVYWYQQSLDQGLQFLIQYYNGEERAKGNILERFSAQQFPDLHSELNLSSLELGDSALYFCASSGILAHEQFFGPGTRLTVL.

The gene calls are TRBV5-8 and TRBJ2-1; 10 nucleotides align to TRBD1. CDR3 length equals 15 residues. Looked up from germline, CDR1 is SGHTS and CDR2 is YDEGEE. The ends lost 4 bases at V and 5 bases at J; junction bases unmatched: 6. The CDR3 sequence is CASSAGTGANNEQFF. Here the CDR3 DNA reads TGTGCCAGCAGCGCCGGGACAGGGGCCAACAATGAGCAGTTCTTC.

The genes are TRBV11-2 and TRBJ2-2; a possible D gene is TRBD1 (5 bases). The V gene lost 2 bases and the J gene lost 0 bases, with 10 bases spanning the gap. The germline V gene encodes CDR1 SGHAT and CDR2 FQNNGV. CDR3 length equals 16 residues. For the CDR3, the DNA is TGTGCCAGCAGCTTACACGACAGCCCGAACACCGGGGAGCTGTTTTTT. As protein: CASSLHDSPNTGELFF. Combining the CDR3 with reference TRBV11-2 and TRBJ2-2 gives the whole variable domain EAGVAQSPRYKIIEKRQSVAFWCNPISGHATLYWYQQILGQGPKLLIQFQNNGVVDDSQLPKDRFSAERLKGVDSTLKIQPAKLEDSAVYLCASSLHDSPNTGELFFGEGSRLTVL.

The V call is TRBV5-1, the J call TRBJ1-1; D may be TRBD1 (6 bases). V was pared by 2 bases and J by 2 bases, with 13 bases between. CDR1 is SGHRS, CDR2 YFSETQ, per germline. The CDR3 extends over 15 amino acids. DNA for the CDR3: TGCGCCAGCAGCTTAGGACAGAATCTTAACACTGAAGCTTTCTTT. Translation gives CASSLGQNLNTEAFF.

The rearrangement uses TRBV7-2 and TRBJ2-3, with D perhaps given as TRBD1 or TRBD2 (5 bases each). CDR3 size: 16 residues. Germline values: CDR1 SGHTA, CDR2 FQGNSA. The V end lost 0 bases, the J end lost 4 bases, and 14 bases lay between the germline ends. For the CDR3, the DNA is TGTGCCAGCAGCTTAGCTTGGGGGTGGAGTGCAGATACGCAGTATTTT. Its translation: CASSLAWGWSADTQYF.

This chain uses TRBV28 with TRBJ2-1; tentatively, D is TRBD1 (6 bases). Germline CDR1 reads MDHEN; CDR2 reads SYDVKM. V was trimmed by 3 bases and J by 9 bases, leaving 12 bases between them. CDR3 length: 13 amino acids. DNA for the CDR3: TGTGCCAGCAGTTTCACACAGGGATCTGAGCAGTTCTTC. As protein: CASSFTQGSEQFF.

Sample share makes this clone hyperexpanded (1% or more). The chain couples TRBV27 to TRBJ2-7, with D tentatively TRBD2 (6 bases). This CDR3 has 13 amino acids. Germline CDR1 and CDR2: MNHEY and SMNVEV (reference sequence). V lost 3 bases and J 7 bases, leaving 13 bases between the germline ends. The CDR3 bases are TGTGCCAGCAGTTTTACGGTGGCGGGAGAGCAGTACTTC. Translated: CASSFTVAGEQYF.

The rearrangement joins TRBV4-3 to TRBJ2-5; possible D gene TRBD2, 6 bases. Germline CDR1 and CDR2: LGHNA and YSLEER. Trimming took 0 bases from V and 3 from J, leaving 14 bases between them. The CDR3 is 16 amino acids. The CDR3 region has the DNA TGCGCCAGCAGCCAAGATTTGGGAGGCGGGGAAGAGACCCAGTACTTC. It translates to CASSQDLGGGEETQYF.

This chain joins TRBV19 and TRBJ1-3; maybe TRBD1 (6 bases). V lost 5 bases and J 0 bases, leaving 11 bases between the germline ends. CDR1 LNHDA and CDR2 SQIVND come from the germline V gene (reference sequence). The CDR3 runs to 15 residues. The CDR3 spells CASSVGTNSGNTIYF. The DNA for the CDR3 is TGTGCCAGTAGTGTGGGGACAAACTCTGGAAACACCATATATTTT.

The V and J genes are TRBV5-4 and TRBJ2-7; D uncertain. The CDR3 sequence is 14 residues long. Germline V gene lookup returns CDR1 SGHNT and CDR2 YYREEE (reference sequence). V was trimmed by 2 bases and J by 3 bases, leaving 12 bases between them. For the CDR3, the DNA is TGTGCCAGCAGCTTTGGCAGGATCTTCTACGAGCAGTACTTC. Protein: CASSFGRIFYEQYF.

The chain recombines TRBV5-6 with TRBJ2-7; 7 nucleotides align to TRBD2. From germline, CDR1 is SGHDT and CDR2 YYEEEE. V was clipped by 1 base and J by 7 bases; unmatched bases: 8. The CDR3 is 14 amino acids. The CDR3 coding sequence is TGTGCCAGCAGCTTGTCTAGGACTAGACGTGAGCAGTACTTC. Encoded protein: CASSLSRTRREQYF.

In this sample, this clone turned up a few times. The gene calls are TRBV19 and TRBJ1-5; no reliable D call. Germline V gives CDR1 LNHDA, CDR2 SQIVND (reference sequence). V was clipped by 7 bases and J by 1 base, with 14 bases between them. The CDR3 is 15 amino acids. The CDR3 is CASMSEVGSNQPQHF. The CDR3 region has the DNA TGTGCCAGTATGAGTGAGGTCGGGAGCAATCAGCCCCAGCATTTT.

The chain couples TRBV7-9 to TRBJ1-6; 8 bases match TRBD1. J gave up 9 bases and V 5 bases, and 9 bases lay outside the gene matches. This CDR3 region has 15 residues. Per the germline V gene, CDR1 is SEHNR and CDR2 is FQNEAQ (reference sequence). The DNA for the CDR3 is TGTGCCAGCAGCCCCCGGGACAGGATCTCTTCACCCCTCCACTTT. It translates to CASSPRDRISSPLHF.

The gene calls are TRBV5-4 and TRBJ2-7, with D possibly TRBD2 on 5 matching bases. CDR1 is SGHNT and CDR2 is YYREEE in the germline V gene (reference sequence). V lost 4 bases, J lost 7 bases, and 15 bases lay in between. The CDR3 runs 13 residues. The CDR3 protein is CASSPPGWREQYF. Written as DNA, the CDR3 is TGTGCCAGCAGCCCGCCGGGGTGGCGGGAGCAGTACTTC.

The table lists this clone with a count of one. The chain is built from TRBV19 and TRBJ2-1; 7 bases fit TRBD1. The V gene end was trimmed by 6 bases and the J gene end by 5 bases; junction bases not matched to a gene: 13. Germline lookup yields CDR1 LNHDA and CDR2 SQIVND (reference sequence). The CDR3 contains 16 residues. The CDR3 DNA sequence: TGTGCCAGTAGATCGAGGGGGCAGGGAGACAACAATGAGCAGTTCTTC. Amino acid sequence: CASRSRGQGDNNEQFF.

This chain connects TRBV7-3 to TRBJ2-3, with 7 bases fitting TRBD1. Unmatched junction bases numbered 7, after V lost 3 bases and J lost 4 bases. The CDR3 loop spans 15 amino acids. Germline CDR1 reads SGHTA; CDR2 reads FQGTGA. Here the CDR3 DNA reads TGTGCCAGCAGCTTGCAGCCGACAGGGTCAGATACGCAGTATTTT. Its translation is CASSLQPTGSDTQYF. Drawing the rest from reference TRBV7-3 and TRBJ2-3, the complete variable domain is GAGVSQTPSNKVTEKGKYVELRCDPISGHTALYWYRQSLGQGPEFLIYFQGTGAADDSGLPNDRFFAVRPEGSVSTLKIQRTERGDSAVYLCASSLQPTGSDTQYFGPGTRLTVL.

The gene calls are TRBV6-1 and TRBJ2-7; D possibly corresponds to TRBD1 (6 bases). V was clipped by 7 bases and J by 2 bases, with 12 bases between them. There are 13 residues in the CDR3. Germline V lookup: CDR1 MNHNS, CDR2 SASEGT. CDR3 sequence: CASTTGPTYEQYF. The CDR3 DNA reads as TGTGCCAGCACAACAGGGCCCACCTACGAGCAGTACTTC.

In its sample, this clone was seen a few times. This chain links TRBV6-5 with TRBJ2-1; 9 bases are shared with TRBD2. Germline V gene sequence: CDR1 MNHEY, CDR2 SVGAGI. The CDR3 totals 14 residues. The junction had 3 bases not matched to a gene; V was cut back by 5 bases and J by 4 bases. The CDR3 is CASSTSGRYNEQFF. CDR3 bases: TGTGCCAGCAGTACTAGCGGGCGTTACAATGAGCAGTTCTTC.